This TCR beta chain was captured in a study of spatial heterogeneity in lung cancer. TCR cDNA molecules were tagged individually, and each one carried a unique molecular identifier. MiXCR was run by TCRdb on the 5' RACE reads, yielding one entry per CDR3 protein. The table shows 82,000 or so distinct CDR3 sequences, with roughly 12% occurring only once. This clonotype was seen at least ten times. The time point here: sample taken at primary tumor resection. The authors sequenced whole RNA from tumor, nontumor lung or frozen PBMC without sorting. V was trimmed by 0 bases and J by 0 bases, leaving 14 bases between them. The CDR3 is made up of 16 amino acids. Germline CDR1 is DFQATT and CDR2 is SNEGSKA (reference sequence).

This TCR came from a male donor with early-stage non-small cell lung cancer. The chain carries TRBV20-1 and TRBJ1-1; maybe TRBD1 (5 bases). Here the sequenced sample was PBMCs, taken at surgery. The CDR3 DNA follows: TGCAGTGCTAGAGATCCGCAGGGAGGGGTGAACACTGAAGCTTTCTTT. Residues: CSARDPQGGVNTEAFF.